Detailed here is one T cell receptor (beta chain). The antigen remains unidentified. Germline V gives CDR1 SGHRS, CDR2 YFSETQ. Trimming left V 0 bases short and J 5 bases short, with 14 bases between. There are 15 residues in the CDR3. This entry comes from a study of beta chain features in type 1 diabetes. Study-level results: Across patients, naive, central memory and Treg TCRB repertoires exhibited apparently greater similarity than was observed across healthy donors.

Expressed TCRB transcripts were sequenced, since all the RNA that had been isolated was reverse transcribed. Some clones are missing from TCRdb's copy, which holds only in-frame ones; the method was immunoSEQ multiplex PCR. The sample lists roughly 240,000 clones, 55% to 70% occurring once. The chain has TRBV5-1 and TRBJ2-5; a possible D gene is TRBD1 (5 bases). The sequence was obtained from a man aged 25 to 40 in good health. Sequencing was performed on naive CD4+ T cells from blood. CDR3 nucleotides: TGCGCCAGCAGCTTGGCCGGTAGGGGTTTCGAGACCCAGTACTTC. Encoded protein: CASSLAGRGFETQYF.